Sequencing of this TCR beta chain was carried out in a study of PD-L1 blockade in urothelial cancer. Metastatic or locally advanced urothelial carcinoma was present in the patients. Samples were collected from each patient before treatment and during treatment. Each patient gave between 1 and 8 of them in total. Produced via immunoSEQ multiplex PCR; TCRdb's table is partial and in-frame only. The sample yields over 14,000 clones, 88% seen once. V lost 4 bases, J lost 4 bases, and 12 bases stayed unmatched. The CDR3 runs 16 residues. CDR1 and CDR2 from the germline V gene are LNHDA and SQIVND (reference sequence).

The specimen comprised PBMCs, sampled around atezolizumab (anti-PD-L1) treatment. The receptor's source is a man in his 70s with urothelial cancer. The V call is TRBV19, the J call TRBJ1-2; 7 nucleotides match TRBD1. CDR3 sequence: CASSTLGTAESYGYTF. The CDR3 bases are TGTGCCAGTAGTACCCTTGGGACAGCCGAGAGCTATGGCTACACCTTC.